These 2 T cell receptor beta chains were all obtained from the same sample, sequenced in a study of tumor and adjacent non-tumor tissue in lung cancer. Three rounds of nested PCR, following a modified ARM-PCR protocol, produced the TCRbeta library. MiXCR was run by TCRdb on the multiplex PCR reads, yielding one entry per CDR3 protein. Of about 75,000 distinct CDR3 sequences in the sample, around four fifths were seen once. This sample's RNA came from whole unsorted tissue. Sequencing input: lung tumor tissue. The source of these receptors is a woman aged 45-60 years with non-small cell lung cancer.

Note on this clonotype: Since a much larger clone is just one base distant, this may be a read error. J is TRBJ2-3 and V is TRBV11-2; D gene ambiguous. Germline V CDR1 and CDR2: SGHAT, FQNNGV. CDR3 length: 12 residues. CDR3 DNA: TGTACCAGCAGCCCCGGCCGGGATACGCAGTATTTT. Amino acid sequence: CTSSPGRDTQYF.

About this clonotype itself: Without the conserved terminal phenylalanine or tryptophan, this CDR3 likely stems from a read error. The DNA is omitted, as the CDR3 cannot be located on it reliably, and the CDR3 follows TCRdb's listing. The rearrangement joins TRBV6-1 to TRBJ2-7. Looked up from germline, CDR1 is MNHNS and CDR2 is SASEGT. The CDR3 comprises 16 residues, both ends counted. The CDR3 loop is CASRENPRAHPYEQYL.